These 5 T cell receptor beta chains share one sample of origin, sequenced in a study of T cells in Graves' hyperthyroidism and ophthalmopathy (dated by TCRdb to between 2017 and 2020). Libraries were built with multiplex PCR. This sample was sequenced with an Illumina HiSeq 2000. The TCR beta CDR3 regions were amplified from the RNA transcripts. A first-round RT-PCR of the TCR CDR3 used the HTBI primer set with the Qiagen OneStep RT-PCR kit. Clones were called with MiXCR by TCRdb after fastp trimmed the public reads at Q25, and only in-frame beta chains were retained. One record per CDR3 amino acid sequence lists the most common genes and DNA. Within this sample are a few hundred thousand distinct CDR3 sequences, with roughly 16% of them counted one time only. 25% to 30% of the sample is held by the ten biggest clonotypes. The sample was blood. The receptors stem from a woman aged 25-40 years with Graves' ophthalmopathy.

This clonotype was picked up a small number of times. The chain has TRBV9 and TRBJ2-7; 10 bases line up with TRBD2. J was trimmed by 1 base and V by 2 bases; bases with no gene match: 6. Germline assignment: CDR1 SGDLS and CDR2 YYNGEE. CDR3 length: 16 amino acids. The CDR3 loop is CASSVTASGSSYEQYF. The CDR3 region has the DNA TGTGCCAGCAGCGTCACCGCTAGCGGGAGTTCCTACGAGCAGTACTTC.

This clonotype was counted between two and nine times. The chain is built from TRBV6-2 or TRBV6-3 and TRBJ2-1; no definite D call. Looked up from germline, CDR1 is MNHEY and CDR2 is SVGEGT. V lost 2 bases and J 10 bases, leaving 15 bases between the germline ends. The CDR3 runs to 14 residues. In DNA, the CDR3 is TGTGCCAGCAGTTACACGGAATCCCTCGGCGAGCAGTTCTTC. Protein sequence: CASSYTESLGEQFF.

This clonotype came up a few times. The chain has TRBV7-2 and TRBJ2-5, with D unclear. CDR3 length equals 16 residues. The V gene's germline CDR1 is SGHTA and CDR2 FQGNSA. The V and J ends lost 5 bases and 2 bases respectively, with 18 bases between them. The CDR3, as DNA: TGTGCCAGCAGCGCCTTTGACGCGGTACTTCAAGAGACCCAGTACTTC. It translates to CASSAFDAVLQETQYF.

The V and J genes are TRBV4-3 and TRBJ1-1; perhaps TRBD1 as D (5 bases). CDR3 length: 15 amino acids. V was trimmed by 4 bases and J by 1 base, leaving 13 bases between them. Germline V gene sequence: CDR1 LGHNA, CDR2 YSLEER. This CDR3 is CASSRTVTGNTEAFF. The CDR3 nucleotides are TGCGCCAGCAGCCGGACCGTTACAGGGAACACTGAAGCTTTCTTT.

This clonotype has at least ten counts. The CDR3 reads CASSFRGNYGYTF. The DNA for the CDR3 is TGTGCCAGCAGTTTTAGGGGAAACTATGGCTACACCTTC. This chain connects TRBV28 to TRBJ1-2, with a tentative D call TRBD1 (5 bases). Germline CDR1 reads MDHEN; CDR2 reads SYDVKM. The germline V and J ends were trimmed by 3 bases and 2 bases, with 7 bases remaining between them. This CDR3 has 13 amino acids.